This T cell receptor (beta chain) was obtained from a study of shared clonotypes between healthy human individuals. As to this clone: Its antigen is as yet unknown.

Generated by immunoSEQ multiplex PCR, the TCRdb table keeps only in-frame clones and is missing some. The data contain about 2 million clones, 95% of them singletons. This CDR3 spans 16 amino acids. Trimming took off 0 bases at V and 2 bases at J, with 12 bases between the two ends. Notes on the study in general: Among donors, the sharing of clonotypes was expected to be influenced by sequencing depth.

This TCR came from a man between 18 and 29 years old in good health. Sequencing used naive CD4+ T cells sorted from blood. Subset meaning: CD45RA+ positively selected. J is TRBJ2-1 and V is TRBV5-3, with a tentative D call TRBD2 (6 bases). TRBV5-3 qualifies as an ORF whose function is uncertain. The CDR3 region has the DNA TGTGCCAGAAGCTTGGAGGCGGGGTGGACCTACAATGAGCAGTTCTTC. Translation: CARSLEAGWTYNEQFF.